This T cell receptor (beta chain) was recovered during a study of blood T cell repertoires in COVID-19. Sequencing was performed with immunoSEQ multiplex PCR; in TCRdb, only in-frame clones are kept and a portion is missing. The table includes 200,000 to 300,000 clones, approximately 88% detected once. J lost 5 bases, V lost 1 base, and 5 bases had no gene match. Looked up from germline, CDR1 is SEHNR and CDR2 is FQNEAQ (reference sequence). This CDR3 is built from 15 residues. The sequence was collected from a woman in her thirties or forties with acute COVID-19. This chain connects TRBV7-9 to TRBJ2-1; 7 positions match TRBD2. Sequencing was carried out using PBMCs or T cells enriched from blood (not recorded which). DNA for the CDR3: TGTGCCAGCAGCTTAGTGAAGCGGGACCACAATGAGCAGTTCTTC. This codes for CASSLVKRDHNEQFF.